One and the same sample provided the 25 T cell receptor beta chains below, sequenced in a study of cytomegalovirus exposure and HLA in healthy donors. Researchers ran the PCR with 60 Vbeta and 13 Jbeta primers. Only in-frame clones appear in the TCRdb table, and some are missing; sequencing was by immunoSEQ multiplex PCR. The data hold 210,000 or so clones, with 60% to 80% observed a single time. Specimen: PBMCs. The receptors derive from a woman aged 30 to 39 in good health and CMV-seropositive.

For the CDR3, the DNA is TGTGCCTGGAGCGCGGGGGGAGCCTACGAGCAGTACTTC. Its protein product is CAWSAGGAYEQYF. The V call is TRBV30, the J call TRBJ2-7; 8 bases align to TRBD2. Looked up from germline, CDR1 is GTSNPN and CDR2 is SVGIG (reference sequence). V trimming: 3 bases; J trimming: 2 bases; junction bases outside the gene matches: 3. The CDR3 runs 13 residues.

The chain is built from TRBV11-2 and TRBJ2-5, with TRBD2 matching 7 bases. Germline CDR1 SGHAT, CDR2 FQNNGV. V dropped 5 bases and J dropped 2; count of bases not matched to a gene: 11. The CDR3 runs to 16 residues. DNA of the CDR3: TGTGCCAGCAGCCCCCGGGGCGGGGGACTACAAGAGACCCAGTACTTC. This translates into CASSPRGGGLQETQYF.

The chain joins TRBV7-2 to TRBJ2-1; possible D gene TRBD1, 7 bases. Between the trimmed V and J ends, which lost 3 bases and 3 bases, there was a span of 18 bases. The CDR3 is 17 residues long. Germline V gene lookup returns CDR1 SGHTA and CDR2 FQGNSA. This chain's CDR3 is CASSLFGGGTVYNEQFF. The CDR3, as DNA: TGTGCCAGCAGCTTGTTTGGTGGGGGGACAGTCTACAATGAGCAGTTCTTC.

A single count supports this clone. The rearrangement links TRBV7-2 to TRBJ2-3; 8 bases fit TRBD2. The CDR3 covers 15 residues. Looked up from germline, CDR1 is SGHTA and CDR2 is FQGNSA. With 5 bases clipped from V and 3 bases from J, the junction kept 7 bases outside the gene matches. The CDR3 DNA reads as TGTGCCAGCAGCCAAACAGGGACTAGTACAGATACGCAGTATTTT. This gives the protein CASSQTGTSTDTQYF.

The chain joins TRBV7-9 to TRBJ2-2; 9 nucleotides match TRBD2. The CDR3 consists of 14 residues. Trimming cost V 5 bases and J 4 bases; bases outside gene matches: 2. Germline V lookup: CDR1 SEHNR, CDR2 FQNEAQ (reference sequence). As DNA, the CDR3 is TGTGCCAGCAGCGCGACTAGCGGCACCGGGGAGCTGTTTTTT. It codes for CASSATSGTGELFF.

This chain links TRBV5-1 with TRBJ2-2, with 12 bases lining up with TRBD2. The CDR3 extends over 20 amino acids. The germline gives CDR1 SGHRS, CDR2 YFSETQ. V shed 0 bases, J shed 1 base, and the junction held 10 bases outside the gene matches. CDR3 DNA sequence: TGCGCCAGCAGCTTGGCCTTTACTAGCGGGGGGACTCGGAACACCGGGGAGCTGTTTTTT. Translated, it gives CASSLAFTSGGTRNTGELFF. Variable domain in full (rest from reference TRBV5-1 and TRBJ2-2): KAGVTQTPRYLIKTRGQQVTLSCSPISGHRSVSWYQQTPGQGLQFLFEYFSETQRNKGNFPGRFSGRQFSNSRSEMNVSTLELGDSALYLCASSLAFTSGGTRNTGELFFGEGSRLTVL.

This clone was seen only a few times. The chain combines TRBV11-2 with TRBJ2-7, with D tentatively TRBD2 (6 bases). This CDR3 spans 16 amino acids. Trimming took off 4 bases at V and 6 bases at J, with 22 bases between the two ends. Germline CDR1 and CDR2: SGHAT and FQNNGV. CDR3 nucleotides: TGTGCCAGCAGCTCAAAACCGGGACTCCGTTCGTCCGAGCAGTACTTC. Its protein is CASSSKPGLRSSEQYF.

The rearrangement uses TRBV27 and TRBJ2-7; 7 nucleotides align to TRBD1. Germline lookup yields CDR1 MNHEY and CDR2 SMNVEV (reference sequence). J lost 0 bases, V lost 4 bases, and 9 bases had no gene match. The CDR3 is made up of 16 amino acids. The DNA of the CDR3 is TGTGCCAGCAGTTCGTCGACAGGGCCCCTCTCCTACGAGCAGTACTTC. Translated: CASSSSTGPLSYEQYF.

The chain employs TRBV9 and TRBJ2-2, with 11 bases fitting TRBD1. The CDR3 is 16 residues long. With V trimmed by 3 bases and J by 5 bases, 6 bases remained unmatched. Germline CDR1 and CDR2: SGDLS and YYNGEE. The DNA of the CDR3 is TGTGCCAGCAGCGCGGGGACAGGGGGTCGAACCGGGGAGCTGTTTTTT. Translating it yields CASSAGTGGRTGELFF.

The chain has TRBV5-6 and TRBJ2-3, with D unclear. There are 12 residues in the CDR3. V was cut by 4 bases and J by 6 bases, with 9 bases left in between. Germline values: CDR1 SGHDT, CDR2 YYEEEE. In nucleotides, the CDR3 is TGTGCCAGCAGCCGGCGGTGGGATACGCAGTATTTT. Translation gives CASSRRWDTQYF.

The chain joins TRBV9 to TRBJ1-3; D unclear. This CDR3 region has 15 residues. Deletions cut 0 bases from V and 3 bases from J, with 10 bases between. Germline CDR1 and CDR2: SGDLS and YYNGEE. The CDR3 DNA reads TGTGCCAGCAGCGTAGCCGGGGTACATGGAAACACCATATATTTT. Amino acid sequence: CASSVAGVHGNTIYF.

This chain joins TRBV28 and TRBJ1-4; weak D call: TRBD1 (6 bases). The germline V gene encodes CDR1 MDHEN and CDR2 SYDVKM. V was clipped by 6 bases and J by 8 bases, with 10 bases between them. The CDR3 totals 12 residues. The CDR3 region is CASRQGREKLFF. CDR3 bases: TGTGCCAGCAGACAGGGACGGGAAAAACTGTTTTTT.

The rearrangement uses TRBV19 and TRBJ2-2; perhaps TRBD2 as D (6 bases). V was shortened by 6 bases and J by 0 bases, with 14 bases between the two germline ends. This CDR3 comprises 16 residues. Germline CDR1 LNHDA, CDR2 SQIVND (reference sequence). For the CDR3, the DNA is TGTGCCAGTAGGGGCCGGGGGACCGCGAACACCGGGGAGCTGTTTTTT. Translating it yields CASRGRGTANTGELFF.

V gene TRBV10-3 combines with J gene TRBJ2-7; D is ambiguous. Germline V gene lookup returns CDR1 ENHRY and CDR2 SYGVKD. CDR3 size: 11 residues. V lost 2 bases, J lost 7 bases, and 6 bases lay in between. For the CDR3, the DNA is TGTGCCATCAGTGAGGGTCGGGAGCAGTACTTC. Its translation: CAISEGREQYF.

This chain joins TRBV5-6 and TRBJ1-5, with a tentative D call TRBD1 (6 bases). V was trimmed by 2 bases and J by 3 bases, leaving 15 bases between them. The CDR3 consists of 16 residues. Germline CDR1 reads SGHDT; CDR2 reads YYEEEE. The CDR3 DNA reads as TGTGCCAGCAGCTTTGGGGGGAGGGGACACAATCAGCCCCAGCATTTT. Amino acids: CASSFGGRGHNQPQHF. Looking up the rest from reference TRBV5-6 and TRBJ1-5 gives the full variable domain: DAGVTQSPTHLIKTRGQQVTLRCSPKSGHDTVSWYQQALGQGPQFIFQYYEEEERQRGNFPDRFSGHQFPNYSSELNVNALLLGDSALYLCASSFGGRGHNQPQHFGDGTRLSIL.

The V call is TRBV18, the J call TRBJ1-6; TRBD1 matches at 9 bases. The CDR3 runs to 15 residues. Per germline, CDR1 KGHSH and CDR2 LQKENI. Losses at the gene ends were 1 base for V and 7 bases for J; bases not matched to a gene: 2. This CDR3 is CASSPQGQGNSPLHF. CDR3 DNA: TGTGCCAGCTCACCACAGGGACAGGGAAATTCACCCCTCCACTTT.

The chain carries TRBV5-6 and TRBJ2-2; 7 nucleotides match TRBD1. Germline assignment: CDR1 SGHDT and CDR2 YYEEEE. The CDR3 is 14 residues long. Unmatched junction bases numbered 5, after V lost 5 bases and J lost 4 bases. The CDR3 DNA is TGTGCCAGCAGACCGACAGGGAGCACCGGGGAGCTGTTTTTT. Translating gives CASRPTGSTGELFF.

The rearrangement links TRBV4-2 to TRBJ2-2; TRBD2 agrees at 7 bases. CDR3 size: 15 residues. With 2 bases clipped from V and 5 bases from J, the junction kept 5 bases outside the gene matches. Germline-derived CDR1 and CDR2 are LGHNA and YNFKEQ. This chain's CDR3 is CASSQHGTTTGELFF. CDR3 DNA: TGTGCCAGCAGCCAACACGGGACTACTACCGGGGAGCTGTTTTTT.

This chain links TRBV15 with TRBJ1-1; D may be TRBD1 (5 bases). This CDR3 spans 15 amino acids. Trimming pared 5 bases from V and 5 bases from J, leaving 18 bases between. Germline loops: CDR1 LNHNV, CDR2 YYDKDF (reference sequence). Here the CDR3 reads CATSRRQGLGTEAFF. For the CDR3, the DNA is TGTGCCACCAGCCGACGGCAGGGACTCGGGACTGAAGCTTTCTTT.

This clone was found once. The genes are TRBV4-3 and TRBJ1-6, with D perhaps TRBD1 (6 bases). CDR1 and CDR2 (germline): LGHNA, YSLEER. Trimming pared 0 bases from V and 7 bases from J, leaving 16 bases between. The CDR3 is 17 amino acids. DNA for the CDR3: TGCGCCAGCAGCCAAGATGCGGGGGGCAGGAGAAATTCACCCCTCCACTTT. Translated, it gives CASSQDAGGRRNSPLHF.

The table lists this clone with a few counts. This chain links TRBV13 with TRBJ2-5; no reliable D call. Per germline, CDR1 PRHDT and CDR2 FYEKMQ (reference sequence). The CDR3 sequence is 14 residues long. V lost 1 base to trimming and J lost 3 bases, with 9 bases between them. Written as DNA, the CDR3 is TGTGCCAGCAGCTTAGTGTCAATTGAAGAGACCCAGTACTTC. As protein: CASSLVSIEETQYF.

The genes are TRBV30 and TRBJ1-1; D possibly corresponds to TRBD1 (5 bases). The germline V gene has CDR1 GTSNPN and CDR2 SVGIG (reference sequence). Deletions cut 4 bases from V and 7 bases from J, with 7 bases between. CDR3 size: 10 residues. Here the CDR3 reads CAWIDSEAFF. CDR3 bases: TGTGCCTGGATAGACAGTGAAGCTTTCTTT.

The gene calls are TRBV5-1 and TRBJ2-1; 8 bases align to TRBD2. The CDR3 is 15 residues long. Germline CDR1 SGHRS, CDR2 YFSETQ. With V trimmed by 0 bases and J by 8 bases, 7 bases remained unmatched. The CDR3 is CASSLGTSGLDEQFF. CDR3 coding DNA: TGCGCCAGCAGCTTGGGTACTAGCGGTCTGGATGAGCAGTTCTTC.

The rearrangement links TRBV18 to TRBJ1-6; a possible D gene is TRBD1 (5 bases). This CDR3 region has 20 residues. CDR1 and CDR2 from the germline V gene are KGHSH and LQKENI. V was clipped by 2 bases and J by 0 bases, with 20 bases between them. CDR3 DNA: TGTGCCAGCTCACCAGACTCGACAGCCGGTTTGATCTCCTATAATTCACCCCTCCACTTT. Its protein product is CASSPDSTAGLISYNSPLHF. The whole variable domain, remainder taken from reference TRBV18 and TRBJ1-6, is NAGVMQNPRHLVRRRGQEARLRCSPMKGHSHVYWYRQLPEEGLKFMVYLQKENIIDESGMPKERFSAEFPKEGPSILRIQQVVRGDSAAYFCASSPDSTAGLISYNSPLHFGNGTRLTVT.

Only a few counts were recorded for this clone. Written as DNA, the CDR3 is TGTGCCAGCAGCGTAGGCCTAGCGAACACCGGGGAGCTGTTTTTT. Protein sequence: CASSVGLANTGELFF. The chain carries TRBV9 and TRBJ2-2; D is unclear. This CDR3 has 15 amino acids. CDR1 and CDR2 (germline): SGDLS, YYNGEE. The V end was cut by 0 bases, the J end by 0 bases, with 6 bases between. Full variable domain (remainder filled in from reference TRBV9 and TRBJ2-2): DSGVTQTPKHLITATGQRVTLRCSPRSGDLSVYWYQQSLDQGLQFLIQYYNGEERAKGNILERFSAQQFPDLHSELNLSSLELGDSALYFCASSVGLANTGELFFGEGSRLTVL.